The 10 T cell receptor beta chains in this list originate from one sample, sequenced in a study of cytomegalovirus exposure and HLA in healthy donors. PCR amplification relied on 60 Vbeta primers (plus 13 Jbeta primers). The assay was immunoSEQ multiplex PCR, and TCRdb's table has in-frame clones only and misses some. Here the sample spans about 150,000 clones, approximately 74% being singletons. The sequencing input was PBMCs. All receptors come from a man between 18 and 29 years old in good health and CMV-seronegative.

This clone was recorded once. This chain joins TRBV2 and TRBJ2-1, with 8 bases identical to TRBD2. CDR1 is SNHLY, CDR2 FYNNEI, per germline. The CDR3 is made up of 16 amino acids. Trimming at V came to 7 bases and at J to 8 bases, leaving 16 bases not matched to a gene. The CDR3 nucleotides are TGTGCCAGCATTCGGACTAGCCTGGGACGTCCCGATGAGCAGTTCTTC. Protein: CASIRTSLGRPDEQFF.

This sequence joins TRBV28 and TRBJ1-2; the D is unclear. CDR1 is MDHEN and CDR2 is SYDVKM in the germline V gene. V was pared by 5 bases and J by 4 bases, with 11 bases between. This CDR3 has 13 residues. The CDR3 spells CASSLPPFYGYTF. Written as DNA, the CDR3 is TGTGCCAGCAGTCTTCCTCCGTTCTATGGCTACACCTTC.

The chain recombines TRBV11-2 with TRBJ2-3, with D maybe TRBD2 (6 bases). Trimming took 2 bases from V and 1 from J, leaving 13 bases between them. Germline V gene data show CDR1 as SGHAT and CDR2 as FQNNGV. The CDR3 spans 16 residues. DNA for the CDR3: TGTGCCAGCAGCTTAACCGGGGGATCTGGCACAGATACGCAGTATTTT. It encodes CASSLTGGSGTDTQYF.

This clone was detected once. The chain is built from TRBV2 and TRBJ2-3, with a weak D call TRBD2 (6 bases). Germline V gene lookup returns CDR1 SNHLY and CDR2 FYNNEI. The CDR3 totals 17 residues. Trimming took off 7 bases at V and 0 bases at J, with 20 bases between the two ends. The CDR3 nucleotides are TGTGCCAGCACGAGCATGGCGGCGGGACTTAGCACAGATACGCAGTATTTT. This gives the protein CASTSMAAGLSTDTQYF.

V is TRBV18 and J is TRBJ1-2, with TRBD1 matching over 7 bases. Trimming removed 2 bases from V and 4 bases from J; junction bases left unmatched: 13. The CDR3 runs 17 residues. Germline V gives CDR1 KGHSH, CDR2 LQKENI. DNA for the CDR3: TGTGCCAGCTCACCAGTTGGGACAGCCAAGGGTATCTATGGCTACACCTTC. Its translation: CASSPVGTAKGIYGYTF.

Of note for this clone: An end of the junction differs from the germline gene, which may be a read error. J is TRBJ2-7 and V is TRBV4-1; 8 bases match TRBD2. Germline lookup yields CDR1 MGHRA and CDR2 YSYEKL. This CDR3 is 17 amino acids long. The CDR3, as DNA: TGCGCCAGCAGCCAAGGGCCCCGGGAGGGGGGGTCCTACGAGCAGCACTTC. Protein product: CASSQGPREGGSYEQHF.

This chain connects TRBV6-5 to TRBJ2-1; TRBD1 matches 9 bases. The germline CDR1 and CDR2 sequences are MNHEY and SVGAGI. V trimming: 4 bases; J trimming: 2 bases; junction bases outside the gene matches: 3. The CDR3 has 15 residues. For the CDR3, the DNA is TGTGCCAGCAGTTCAGGACAGGGGCCCTACAATGAGCAGTTCTTC. Translating it yields CASSSGQGPYNEQFF.

The gene calls are TRBV19 and TRBJ2-1; D may be TRBD1 (5 bases). The CDR3 is made up of 13 amino acids. Trimming stripped 5 bases from V and 6 bases from J, with 11 bases between. Germline V gives CDR1 LNHDA, CDR2 SQIVND (reference sequence). In DNA, the CDR3 is TGTGCCAGTAGTGAACAGGCCATCAATGAGCAGTTCTTC. Translation: CASSEQAINEQFF.

The rearrangement links TRBV7-8 to TRBJ2-5, with TRBD2 matching 9 bases. This CDR3 contains 14 residues. With 3 bases clipped from V and 2 bases from J, the junction kept 1 base outside the gene matches. The germline CDR1 and CDR2 sequences are SGHVS and FQNEAQ. This CDR3 reads CASSFLAGQETQYF. For the CDR3, the DNA is TGTGCCAGCAGCTTCCTAGCGGGGCAAGAGACCCAGTACTTC. Filled out from reference TRBV7-8 and TRBJ2-5, the complete variable domain reads GAGVSQSPRYKVAKRGQDVALRCDPISGHVSLFWYQQALGQGPEFLTYFQNEAQLDKSGLPSDRFFAERPEGSVSTLKIQRTQQEDSAVYLCASSFLAGQETQYFGPGTRLLVL.

The chain combines TRBV2 with TRBJ2-5; D is unresolved. The V gene's germline CDR1 is SNHLY and CDR2 FYNNEI. The CDR3 extends over 12 amino acids. The V end was cut by 8 bases, the J end by 4 bases, with 11 bases between. The CDR3 nucleotides read TGTGCCAGCTCGGCTCAGCGAGAGACCCAGTACTTC. This translates into CASSAQRETQYF.